This TCR beta chain was sequenced during a study of early T cells in non-severe SARS-CoV-2 infection (TCRdb year 2021). About the full investigation: TCR sequencing used bulk RNA from unsorted whole blood, so alpha and beta chains could not be paired. General conclusions and limits of the study: VDJdb matching was skewed toward anti-spike CD8 responses and likely underestimated virus-specific expansions, missing private and CD4 specificities.

Library generation was performed with 5' RACE. For sequencing, a NextSeq 500 was employed. To correct for sequencing error and PCR bias, the TCR library protocol tagged individual cDNA molecules with unique molecular identifiers. Sequencing covered both TCR alpha and beta chains, and within each sample the abundances of alpha and beta sequences were tightly co-correlated. As for the authors' bioinformatics: Decombinator V4 was used to annotate the V gene, J gene and CDR3 of the TCR sequences. TCRs were defined as expanded if a significant change between any two time points was detected under a Poisson model with p below 0.0001. TCR abundances were normalised to the total number of TCRs sequenced per sample and were expressed as counts per million. TRAV1-2 paired with TRAJ12, TRAJ20 or TRAJ33 defined MAIT TCRs, while TRAV10 paired with TRAJ18 defined iNKT TCRs. VDJdb, accessed 1 November 2021, was searched for CMV, EBV and SARS-CoV-2 annotated TCRs, with TCRs annotated for multiple antigens excluded. The public reads were quality trimmed at Q25 with fastp and then assembled into clones with MiXCR by TCRdb, keeping productive beta chains. Rows are combined by CDR3 protein, so each entry shows the most common genes and DNA. In this record, the V and J calls reflect TCRdb's handling and not the investigators' own analysis. Across this sample there are about 54,000 distinct CDR3 sequences, with around 8% seen only once. The ten largest make up roughly a tenth of the sample.

This clonotype has just a few counts. Its antigen remains unidentified. Base qualities are not recorded, but no much larger clone differs from it by a single base. Trimming accounts for 4 bases at V and 4 bases at J, while the number of junction bases matched to no gene is 4. Looking up the germline V gene (reference sequence) yields CDR1 DFQATT and CDR2 SNEGSKA. CDR3 length: 13 amino acids, cysteine to phenylalanine. Only the CDR3 DNA stays, 39 bases, in frame from base 1. This was a case-control study nested in a cohort of healthcare workers in London, UK, who had nasopharyngeal swab PCR tests and blood samples taken every week. Between 23 and 31 March 2020, the week of the UK lockdown, healthcare workers were enrolled and then followed up weekly for as long as 16 weeks.

The source material was whole blood, sampled at baseline. This receptor was taken from an adult who was a healthcare worker with PCR-confirmed SARS-CoV-2 infection or an uninfected control (not recorded which). This sequence uses TRBV20-1 and TRBJ2-7; 10 central bases correspond to TRBD1. The CDR3 corresponds to CSANPGQGYEQYF. The DNA reads as follows: TGCAGTGCTAACCCGGGACAGGGGTACGAGCAGTACTTC.